This T cell receptor (beta chain) was obtained from a study of blood T cell repertoires in COVID-19. Study-wide context: Sources were T cells, B-cell-depleted T cells, or PBMCs; the material itself was cDNA or gDNA.

TCRdb keeps only in-frame clones here, not all; method: immunoSEQ multiplex PCR. The sample contains 150,000 to 200,000 clones, roughly nine tenths of which appear only once. Germline CDR1 MNHEY, CDR2 SMNVEV (reference sequence). The J segment lost 4 bases and the V segment lost 4 bases, leaving 7 bases of the junction unmatched. This CDR3 region has 15 residues. The chain has TRBV27 and TRBJ1-2; 9 bases agree with TRBD1. Sequenced sample: peripheral blood. The TCR was taken from a woman aged 70-85 years with acute or convalescent COVID-19. This chain's CDR3 is CASSSGQGNLYGYTF. For the CDR3, the DNA is TGTGCCAGCAGTTCGGGACAGGGAAACCTCTATGGCTACACCTTC.